The present T cell receptor beta chain was sequenced within a study of control samples from healthy donors and cancer patients. Profiled with immunoSEQ multiplex PCR; TCRdb holds only in-frame clones, not every one. Of 85,000 to 120,000 clones in the sample, 90% to 95% are singletons; the top ten hold over 2%. The sequence was obtained from a woman aged 18-29 years in good health. Sequenced input: blood.

CDR3 coding DNA: TGCAGCGCCTGGACCCGGAACATTCAGTACTTC. Translated, it gives CSAWTRNIQYF. The V and J genes are TRBV29-1 and TRBJ2-4; D remains unclear. This CDR3 is built from 11 residues. V was pared by 7 bases and J by 7 bases, with 11 bases between. Per the germline V gene, CDR1 is SQVTM and CDR2 is ANQGSEA.